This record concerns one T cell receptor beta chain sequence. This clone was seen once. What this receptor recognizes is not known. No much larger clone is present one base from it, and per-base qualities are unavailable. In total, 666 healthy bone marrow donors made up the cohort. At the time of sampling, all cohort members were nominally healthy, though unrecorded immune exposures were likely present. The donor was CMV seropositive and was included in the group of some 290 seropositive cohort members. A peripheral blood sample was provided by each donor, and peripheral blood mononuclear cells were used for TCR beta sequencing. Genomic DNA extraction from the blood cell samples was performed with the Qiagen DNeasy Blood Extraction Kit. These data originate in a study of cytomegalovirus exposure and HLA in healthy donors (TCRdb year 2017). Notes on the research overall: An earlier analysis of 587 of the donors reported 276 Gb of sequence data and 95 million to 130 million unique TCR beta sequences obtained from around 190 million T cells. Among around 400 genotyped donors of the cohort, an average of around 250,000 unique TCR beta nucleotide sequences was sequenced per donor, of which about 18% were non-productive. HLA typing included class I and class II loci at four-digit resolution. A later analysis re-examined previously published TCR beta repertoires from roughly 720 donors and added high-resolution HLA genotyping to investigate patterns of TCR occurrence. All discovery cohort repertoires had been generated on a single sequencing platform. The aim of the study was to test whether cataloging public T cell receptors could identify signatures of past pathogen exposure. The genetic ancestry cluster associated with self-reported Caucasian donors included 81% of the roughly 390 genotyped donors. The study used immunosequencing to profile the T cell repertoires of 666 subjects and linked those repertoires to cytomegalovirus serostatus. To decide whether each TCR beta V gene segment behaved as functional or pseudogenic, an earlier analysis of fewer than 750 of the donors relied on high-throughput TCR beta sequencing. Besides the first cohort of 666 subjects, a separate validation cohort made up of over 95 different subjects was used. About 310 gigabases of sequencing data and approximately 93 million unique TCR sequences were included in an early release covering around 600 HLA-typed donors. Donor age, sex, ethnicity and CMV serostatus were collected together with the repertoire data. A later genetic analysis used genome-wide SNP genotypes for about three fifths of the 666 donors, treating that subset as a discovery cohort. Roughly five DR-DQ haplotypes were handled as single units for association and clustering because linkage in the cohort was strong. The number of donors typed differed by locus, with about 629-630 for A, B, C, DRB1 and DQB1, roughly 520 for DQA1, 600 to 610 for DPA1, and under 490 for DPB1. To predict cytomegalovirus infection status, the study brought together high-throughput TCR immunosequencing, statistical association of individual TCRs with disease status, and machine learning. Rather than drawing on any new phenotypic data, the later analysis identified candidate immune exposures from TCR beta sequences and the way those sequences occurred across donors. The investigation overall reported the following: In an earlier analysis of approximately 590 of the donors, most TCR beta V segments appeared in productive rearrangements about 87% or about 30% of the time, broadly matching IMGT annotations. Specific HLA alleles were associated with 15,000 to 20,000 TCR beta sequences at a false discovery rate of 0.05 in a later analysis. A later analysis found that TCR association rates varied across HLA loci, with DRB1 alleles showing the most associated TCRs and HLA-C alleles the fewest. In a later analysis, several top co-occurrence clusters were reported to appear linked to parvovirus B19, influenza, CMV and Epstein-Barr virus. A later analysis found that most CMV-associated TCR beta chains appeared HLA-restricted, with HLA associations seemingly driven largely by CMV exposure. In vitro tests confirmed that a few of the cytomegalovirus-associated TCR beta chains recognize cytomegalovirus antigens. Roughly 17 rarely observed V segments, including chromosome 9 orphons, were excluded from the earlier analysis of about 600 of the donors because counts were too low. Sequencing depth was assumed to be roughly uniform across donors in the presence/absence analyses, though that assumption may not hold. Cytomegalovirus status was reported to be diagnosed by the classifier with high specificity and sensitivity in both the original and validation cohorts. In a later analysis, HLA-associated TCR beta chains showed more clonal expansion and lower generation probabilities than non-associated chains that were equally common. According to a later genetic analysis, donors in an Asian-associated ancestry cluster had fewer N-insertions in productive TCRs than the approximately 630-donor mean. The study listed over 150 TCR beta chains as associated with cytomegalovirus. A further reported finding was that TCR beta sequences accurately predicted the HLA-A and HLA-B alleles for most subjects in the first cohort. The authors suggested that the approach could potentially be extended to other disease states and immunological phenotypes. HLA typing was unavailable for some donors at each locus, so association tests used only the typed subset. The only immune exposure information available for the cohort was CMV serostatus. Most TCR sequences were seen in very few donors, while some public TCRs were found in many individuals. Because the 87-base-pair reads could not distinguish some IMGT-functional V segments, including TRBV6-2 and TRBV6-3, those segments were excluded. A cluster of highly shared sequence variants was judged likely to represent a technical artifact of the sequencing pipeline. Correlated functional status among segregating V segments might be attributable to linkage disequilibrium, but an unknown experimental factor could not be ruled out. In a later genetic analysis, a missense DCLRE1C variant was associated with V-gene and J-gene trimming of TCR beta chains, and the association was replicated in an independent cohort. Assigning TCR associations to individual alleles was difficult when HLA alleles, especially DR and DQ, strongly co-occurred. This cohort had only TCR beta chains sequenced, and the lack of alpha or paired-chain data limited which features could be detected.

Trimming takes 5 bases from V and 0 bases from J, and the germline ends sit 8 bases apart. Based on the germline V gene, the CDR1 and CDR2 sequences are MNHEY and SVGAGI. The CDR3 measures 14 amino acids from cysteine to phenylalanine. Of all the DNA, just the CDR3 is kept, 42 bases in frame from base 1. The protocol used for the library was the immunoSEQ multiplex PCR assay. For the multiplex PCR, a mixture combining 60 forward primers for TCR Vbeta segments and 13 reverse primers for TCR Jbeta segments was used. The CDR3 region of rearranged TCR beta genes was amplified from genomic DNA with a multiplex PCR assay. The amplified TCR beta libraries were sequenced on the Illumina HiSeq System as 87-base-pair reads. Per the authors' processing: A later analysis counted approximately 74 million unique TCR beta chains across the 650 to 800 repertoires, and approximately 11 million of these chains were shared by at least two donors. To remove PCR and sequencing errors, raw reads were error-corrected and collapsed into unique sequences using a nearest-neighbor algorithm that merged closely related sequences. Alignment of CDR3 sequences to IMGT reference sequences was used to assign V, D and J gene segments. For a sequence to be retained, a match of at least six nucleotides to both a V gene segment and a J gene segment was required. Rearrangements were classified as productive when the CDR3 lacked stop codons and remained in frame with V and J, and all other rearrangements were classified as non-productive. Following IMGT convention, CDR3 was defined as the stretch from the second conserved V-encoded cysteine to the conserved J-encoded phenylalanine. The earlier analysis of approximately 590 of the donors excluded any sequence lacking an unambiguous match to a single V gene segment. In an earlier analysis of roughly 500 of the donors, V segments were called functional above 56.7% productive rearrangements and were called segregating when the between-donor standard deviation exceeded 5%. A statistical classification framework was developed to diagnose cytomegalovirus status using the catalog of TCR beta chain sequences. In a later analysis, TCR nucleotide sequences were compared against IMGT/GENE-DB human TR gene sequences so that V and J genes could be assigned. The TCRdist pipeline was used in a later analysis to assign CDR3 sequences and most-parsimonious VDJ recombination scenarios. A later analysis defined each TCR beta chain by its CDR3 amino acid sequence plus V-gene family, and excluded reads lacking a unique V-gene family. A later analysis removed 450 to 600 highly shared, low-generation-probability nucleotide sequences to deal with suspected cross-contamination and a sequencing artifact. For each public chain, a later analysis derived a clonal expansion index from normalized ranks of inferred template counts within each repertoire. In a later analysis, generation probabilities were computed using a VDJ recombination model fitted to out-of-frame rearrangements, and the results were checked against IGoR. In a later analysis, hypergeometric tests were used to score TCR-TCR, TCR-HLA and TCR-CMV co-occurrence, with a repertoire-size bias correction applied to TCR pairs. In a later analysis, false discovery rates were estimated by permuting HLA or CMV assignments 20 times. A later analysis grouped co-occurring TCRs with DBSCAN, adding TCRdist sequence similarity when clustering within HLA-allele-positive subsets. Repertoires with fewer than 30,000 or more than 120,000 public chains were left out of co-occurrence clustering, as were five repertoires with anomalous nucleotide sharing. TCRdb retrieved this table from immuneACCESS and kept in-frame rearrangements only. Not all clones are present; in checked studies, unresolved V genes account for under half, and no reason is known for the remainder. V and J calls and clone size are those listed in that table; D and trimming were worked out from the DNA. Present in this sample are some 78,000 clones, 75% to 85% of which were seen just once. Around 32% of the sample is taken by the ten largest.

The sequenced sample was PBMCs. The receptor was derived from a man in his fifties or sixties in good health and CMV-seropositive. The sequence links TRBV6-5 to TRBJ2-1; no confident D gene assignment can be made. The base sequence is TGTGCCAGCAGTAGGCGGAGCTCCTACAATGAGCAGTTCTTC. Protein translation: CASSRRSSYNEQFF.